Shown below are 29 T cell receptor beta chains from a single sample sequenced in a study. The TRBV12-4/TRBJ1-2 clonotypes were amplified using barcode primers with ligated adaptors. TCRdb re-called the multiplex PCR reads with MiXCR, one entry per CDR3 protein. The table lists 1,000 to 1,500 distinct CDR3 sequences, approximately 22% of them singletons, with over 9.5% in the top ten. The source material was memory CD4+ T cells sorted from blood. Documented subset: memory CD4+ T cells, CD4+CD45RO+CD25-. All receptors come from a female donor with breast cancer.

This clonotype was seen only a few times. This chain connects TRBV12-3 or TRBV12-4 to TRBJ1-2, with a weak D call TRBD1 (5 bases). The CDR3 contains 14 residues. V lost 5 bases, J lost 2 bases, and 12 bases lay in between. Here the CDR3 reads CASSKTGGNYGYTF. The CDR3, as DNA: TGTGCCAGCAGTAAAACAGGAGGGAACTATGGCTACACCTTC.

This clonotype was counted ten times or more. The chain recombines TRBV12-3 or TRBV12-4 with TRBJ1-2; D may be TRBD1 (6 bases). CDR3 length: 13 residues. V was shortened by 5 bases and J by 4 bases, with 11 bases between the two germline ends. For the CDR3, the DNA is TGTGCCAGCAGTGCGGGACACGGCTATGGCTACACCTTC. It is translated as CASSAGHGYGYTF.

The rearrangement links TRBV12-3 or TRBV12-4 to TRBJ1-2; D gene unclear. Between the trimmed V and J ends, which lost 4 bases and 1 base, there was a span of 10 bases. CDR3 length: 14 amino acids. The CDR3 sequence: CASSSGWSNYGYTF. CDR3 coding DNA: TGTGCCAGCAGTTCTGGATGGAGTAACTATGGCTACACCTTC.

By sample fraction, this clonotype is large. V and J are TRBV12-3 or TRBV12-4 and TRBJ1-2; 7 bases line up with TRBD1. The CDR3 contains 14 residues. V gave up 5 bases and J gave up 5 bases; unmatched junction bases: 8. The CDR3 region is CASSVQTGTYGYTF. The DNA of the CDR3 is TGTGCCAGCAGTGTCCAGACAGGGACTTATGGCTACACCTTC.

In its sample, this clonotype was seen a few times. The rearrangement links TRBV12-3 or TRBV12-4 to TRBJ1-2; 9 nucleotides agree with TRBD1. CDR3 size: 14 residues. V gave up 5 bases and J gave up 6 bases; unmatched junction bases: 7. As DNA, the CDR3 is TGTGCCAGCAGTGAGGACAGGGGATCGGATGGCTACACCTTC. This encodes CASSEDRGSDGYTF.

This clonotype showed up just a few times. The chain joins TRBV12-3 or TRBV12-4 to TRBJ1-2; D is undetermined. This CDR3 spans 13 amino acids. The V and J ends lost 1 base and 2 bases respectively, with 5 bases between them. In DNA form, the CDR3 reads TGTGCCAGCAGTTTAGATACCAACTATGGCTACACCTTC. This sequence encodes CASSLDTNYGYTF.

By sample share, this clonotype is medium-sized. The chain carries TRBV12-3 or TRBV12-4 and TRBJ1-2; D is perhaps TRBD1 (6 bases). This CDR3 has 12 residues. V dropped 7 bases and J dropped 4 bases, with 10 bases sitting between them. Here the CDR3 reads CASTPGAYGYTF. The CDR3 nucleotides read TGTGCCAGCACCCCAGGGGCCTATGGCTACACCTTC.

The chain joins TRBV12-3 or TRBV12-4 to TRBJ1-2; tentative D call: TRBD1 (6 bases). Trimming removed 6 bases from V and 7 bases from J, with 15 bases in between. The CDR3 spans 13 residues. As DNA, the CDR3 is TGTGCCAGCAGAGGACAGAGGGCGGGTGGCTACACCTTC. As protein: CASRGQRAGGYTF.

In this sample, this clonotype is medium-sized (0.01 to 0.1%). J is TRBJ1-2 and V is TRBV12-3 or TRBV12-4; 9 nucleotides match TRBD1. The V gene end was trimmed by 7 bases and the J gene end by 5 bases; junction bases not matched to a gene: 8. CDR3 length: 14 residues. CDR3 loop: CASTRTGESYGYTF. CDR3 in DNA: TGTGCCAGCACCAGGACAGGGGAGAGTTATGGCTACACCTTC.

By frequency in the sample, this clonotype is large. This chain connects TRBV12-3 or TRBV12-4 to TRBJ1-2; the D is unclear. The V end was cut by 6 bases, the J end by 5 bases, with 13 bases between. The CDR3 runs to 13 residues. CDR3 nucleotide sequence: TGTGCCAGCAGCCCCGGGAGAGAGTATGGCTACACCTTC. Its translation: CASSPGREYGYTF.

In this sample, this clonotype is large. The rearrangement links TRBV12-3 or TRBV12-4 to TRBJ1-2, with 7 bases that match TRBD1. V dropped 5 bases and J dropped 5; count of bases not matched to a gene: 5. This CDR3 comprises 13 residues. CDR3 coding DNA: TGTGCCAGCAGTGAGGGACAGAGATATGGCTACACCTTC. Amino acid sequence: CASSEGQRYGYTF.

By share, this clonotype counts as medium-sized. V usage is TRBV12-3 or TRBV12-4 and J usage is TRBJ1-2; the D is unclear. The CDR3 extends over 13 amino acids. Trimming cost V 6 bases and J 2 bases, with 10 bases left between them. The CDR3 DNA sequence: TGTGCCAGCAGCTCCCGATTGAACTATGGCTACACCTTC. Translation: CASSSRLNYGYTF.

The chain employs TRBV12-3 or TRBV12-4 and TRBJ1-2; no clear D gene. This CDR3 contains 10 residues. V lost 9 bases, J lost 7 bases, and 9 bases lay in between. The CDR3 sequence: CARGEGGYTF. CDR3 nucleotides: TGTGCCAGGGGCGAGGGTGGCTACACCTTC.

This rearrangement joins TRBV12-3 or TRBV12-4 to TRBJ1-2; 7 nucleotides agree with TRBD1. The CDR3 consists of 11 residues. V lost 7 bases to trimming and J lost 8 bases; unmatched junction nucleotides: 4. CDR3 sequence: CASTTGTGYTF. The CDR3 DNA follows: TGTGCCAGCACGACAGGGACCGGCTACACCTTC.

This chain links TRBV12-3 or TRBV12-4 with TRBJ1-2; D is perhaps TRBD1 (6 bases). V lost 6 bases, J lost 8 bases, and 22 bases lay in between. The CDR3 has 15 amino acids. Here the CDR3 reads CASSEPGHKLRGYTF. CDR3 DNA: TGTGCCAGCAGCGAACCGGGACACAAGTTGCGGGGCTACACCTTC.

This clonotype was found a few times. V usage is TRBV12-3 or TRBV12-4 and J usage is TRBJ1-2; D gene unclear. The CDR3 is 14 amino acids. Trimming took 5 bases from V and 6 from J, leaving 16 bases between them. The CDR3 here is CASSNRARPHGYTF. CDR3 nucleotides: TGTGCCAGCAGTAACAGAGCACGACCGCATGGCTACACCTTC.

The chain is built from TRBV12-3 or TRBV12-4 and TRBJ1-2; possibly TRBD1 for D (6 bases). The CDR3 sequence is 13 residues long. V was clipped by 4 bases and J by 4 bases, with 10 bases between them. Here the CDR3 reads CASSSFRGYGYTF. CDR3 DNA sequence: TGTGCCAGCAGTTCGTTCAGGGGCTATGGCTACACCTTC.

In this sample, this clonotype turned up a few times. The gene calls are TRBV12-3 or TRBV12-4 and TRBJ1-2; the D gene is possibly TRBD1 (5 bases). V was shortened by 2 bases and J by 4 bases, with 14 bases between the two germline ends. CDR3 length: 15 residues. The CDR3: CASSLRRGLVYGYTF. In nucleotides, the CDR3 is TGTGCCAGCAGTTTACGTAGGGGCTTGGTCTATGGCTACACCTTC.

The chain employs TRBV12-3 or TRBV12-4 and TRBJ1-2; D may be TRBD1 (6 bases). The CDR3 has 12 residues. V lost 5 bases, J lost 9 bases, and 13 bases lay in between. The CDR3 nucleotides are TGTGCCAGCAGTACGATTCAGGGGCGCTACACCTTC. It encodes CASSTIQGRYTF.

By sample share, this clonotype is large (0.1 to 1%). The genes are TRBV12-3 or TRBV12-4 and TRBJ1-2; 7 nucleotides agree with TRBD1. This CDR3 is built from 16 residues. Trimming removed 2 bases from V and 10 bases from J; junction bases left unmatched: 16. The CDR3: CASSLLNPGTVLVYTF. The DNA for the CDR3 is TGTGCCAGCAGTTTACTGAACCCCGGGACAGTACTGGTCTACACCTTC.

Within the sample, this clonotype is medium-sized. CDR3 amino acids: CASSFGGTSKGYTF. The CDR3 nucleotides are TGTGCCAGCAGTTTCGGTGGCACGTCCAAAGGCTACACCTTC. This chain connects TRBV12-3 or TRBV12-4 to TRBJ1-2; D uncertain. The CDR3 extends over 14 amino acids. Trimming pared 3 bases from V and 8 bases from J, leaving 16 bases between.

This clonotype was found a few times. The V gene is TRBV12-3 or TRBV12-4, the J gene TRBJ1-2; D not certain. The V end was cut by 3 bases, the J end by 7 bases, with 9 bases between. This CDR3 is 12 amino acids long. The CDR3: CASSFKGSGYTF. CDR3 nucleotide sequence: TGTGCCAGCAGTTTTAAAGGGAGTGGCTACACCTTC.

This clonotype counts as medium-sized (0.01 to 0.1%). The germline gene is not matched at one end of the junction; a read error may be the cause. This sequence joins TRBV12-3 or TRBV12-4 and TRBJ1-2; D is undetermined. This CDR3 spans 9 amino acids. DNA of the CDR3: TGTGCCACCCTACGCCCGCCGGGCTTC. Residues: CATLRPPGF.

This sequence joins TRBV12-3 or TRBV12-4 and TRBJ1-2; no firm D call. This CDR3 has 12 residues. The V and J ends lost 7 bases and 0 bases respectively, with 6 bases between them. The CDR3 bases are TGTGCCAGCAAAGACCCTAACTATGGCTACACCTTC. It is translated as CASKDPNYGYTF.

The genes are TRBV12-3 or TRBV12-4 and TRBJ1-2; D perhaps matches TRBD1 (5 bases). Trimming stripped 8 bases from V and 3 bases from J, with 13 bases between. The CDR3 length is 13 residues. In nucleotides, the CDR3 is TGTGCCAGCCGGCAGGGCCAAGACTATGGCTACACCTTC. Amino acid sequence: CASRQGQDYGYTF.

This clonotype was seen a handful of times. V usage is TRBV12-3 or TRBV12-4 and J usage is TRBJ1-2, with 10 bases fitting TRBD1. V gave up 3 bases and J gave up 2 bases; unmatched junction bases: 3. This CDR3 contains 15 residues. The DNA for the CDR3 is TGTGCCAGCAGTTTCGGGACAGGGGTCAACTATGGCTACACCTTC. It codes for CASSFGTGVNYGYTF.

This clonotype was detected only a few times. V and J are TRBV12-3 or TRBV12-4 and TRBJ1-2, with 9 bases identical to TRBD1. The CDR3 is 14 residues long. V lost 5 bases, J lost 6 bases, and 7 bases stayed unmatched. The CDR3 DNA is TGTGCCAGCAGTGAGGACAGGGGACCGGATGGCTACACCTTC. Amino acid sequence: CASSEDRGPDGYTF.

This clonotype counts as large. The chain recombines TRBV12-3 or TRBV12-4 with TRBJ1-2; TRBD1 agrees at 10 bases. V was clipped by 4 bases and J by 7 bases; unmatched bases: 9. The CDR3 is 15 residues long. CDR3 protein: CASSSNTGTGAGYTF. The CDR3 DNA sequence: TGTGCCAGCAGTTCCAATACCGGGACAGGGGCTGGCTACACCTTC.

This clonotype is judged medium-sized. The chain carries TRBV12-3 or TRBV12-4 and TRBJ1-2; D not certain. Trimming left V 6 bases short and J 5 bases short, with 10 bases between. CDR3 length: 12 residues. The chain's CDR3 is CASSPLKYGYTF. The CDR3 nucleotides are TGTGCCAGCAGCCCCTTAAAGTATGGCTACACCTTC.